The next 6 T cell receptor beta chains were all read from a single sample in a study of T cells in Graves' hyperthyroidism and ophthalmopathy. The TCR beta CDR3 regions underwent amplification using RNA transcripts as the source. TCR CDR3 regions were first amplified by RT-PCR with HTBI primers. Each CDR3 protein gets one entry after TCRdb re-called the multiplex PCR reads with MiXCR. Among some 460,000 distinct CDR3 sequences, 15% to 17% were seen once, and the ten largest hold about 7.7%. Sequencing was performed on blood. These receptors were obtained from a woman between 18 and 29 years old with Graves' hyperthyroidism.

In its sample, this clonotype was seen a few times. The V call is TRBV5-1, the J call TRBJ2-3, with TRBD2 matching over 10 bases. This CDR3 is 15 amino acids long. The trim removed 0 bases at V and 6 bases at J, leaving 4 bases unmatched. Germline CDR1 and CDR2: SGHRS and YFSETQ. CDR3 sequence reads: CASSLGAGGLDTQYF. CDR3 DNA sequence: TGCGCCAGCAGCTTGGGAGCGGGAGGGCTGGATACGCAGTATTTT. The complete variable domain, with remaining parts taken from reference TRBV5-1 and TRBJ2-3, reads KAGVTQTPRYLIKTRGQQVTLSCSPISGHRSVSWYQQTPGQGLQFLFEYFSETQRNKGNFPGRFSGRQFSNSRSEMNVSTLELGDSALYLCASSLGAGGLDTQYFGPGTRLTVL.

This clonotype showed up many times. The CDR3 DNA reads as TGTGCCACCTACAGGGAATATGGCTACACCTTC. Its protein product is CATYREYGYTF. This chain links TRBV6-1 with TRBJ1-2, with TRBD1 as a possible D gene (6 bases). The length of the CDR3 is 11 residues. Germline V gene sequence: CDR1 MNHNS, CDR2 SASEGT. With 10 bases removed from V and 5 bases from J, the gap between germline ends came to 11 bases.

This clonotype has at least ten counts. J is TRBJ2-7 and V is TRBV3-1, with a tentative D call TRBD2 (5 bases). Germline values: CDR1 LGHDT, CDR2 YNNKEL (reference sequence). V dropped 4 bases and J dropped 7 bases, with 17 bases sitting between them. The CDR3 has 14 amino acids. In DNA form, the CDR3 reads TGTGCCAGCAGCCTCGGAGCCCCTCCGGGGGAGCAGTACTTC. Protein product: CASSLGAPPGEQYF.

Many counts were recorded for this clonotype. V and J are TRBV5-1 and TRBJ1-6; the D gene is possibly TRBD1 (6 bases). The germline V gene has CDR1 SGHRS and CDR2 YFSETQ. V lost 2 bases, J lost 8 bases, and 20 bases lay in between. The CDR3 runs to 17 residues. The DNA for the CDR3 is TGCGCCAGCAGCTTACAGGGACGGAGGGGCCCGGATTCACCCCTCCACTTT. Protein product: CASSLQGRRGPDSPLHF.

As regards this clonotype: Since a much larger clone is just one base distant, this may be a read error. The rearrangement uses TRBV24-1 and TRBJ2-1, with 7 bases identical to TRBD2. Germline V gives CDR1 KGHDR, CDR2 SFDVKD. This CDR3 contains 17 residues. The CDR3 here is CATSLASGRAGTNKQFF. CDR3 DNA: TGTGCCACCTCCCTAGCCAGTGGGAGGGCCGGGACCAATAAGCAGTTCTTC.

This clonotype was found a few times. The V call is TRBV19, the J call TRBJ2-7; a weak D match, TRBD2 (6 bases). CDR3 length: 15 amino acids. The germline gives CDR1 LNHDA, CDR2 SQIVND (reference sequence). V was cut by 3 bases and J by 0 bases, with 12 bases left in between. CDR3 protein: CASSMGGFPSYEQYF. The CDR3 region has the DNA TGTGCCAGTAGTATGGGGGGATTTCCCTCCTACGAGCAGTACTTC.